This T cell receptor (beta chain) was retrieved from a study of blood T cell repertoires in COVID-19. At the level of the study: Acute-phase and convalescent COVID-19 samples originated in the United States, Italy and Spain. Sample material is recorded as cDNA or gDNA derived from T cells, B-cell-depleted T cells, or PBMCs.

TCRdb keeps only in-frame clones here, not all; method: immunoSEQ multiplex PCR. The table shows around 160,000 clones, with approximately 88% occurring only once. Germline V CDR1 and CDR2: SGDLS, YYNGEE. Trimming stripped 3 bases from V and 4 bases from J, with 12 bases between. The CDR3 runs to 14 residues. The specimen sequenced was peripheral blood. This clonotype was sampled from a man aged 60 to 75 with acute or convalescent COVID-19. J is TRBJ2-3 and V is TRBV9; D is undetermined. As DNA, the CDR3 is TGTGCCAGCAGCGCCAGGCTGGGCGCAGATACGCAGTATTTT. It is translated as CASSARLGADTQYF.